The 6 T cell receptor beta chains in this list originate from one sample, sequenced in a study of PD-L1 blockade in urothelial cancer. The data were produced by immunoSEQ multiplex PCR, yet TCRdb's version contains in-frame clones alone and is incomplete. Of tens of thousands of clones listed, under 90% are singletons. Indicated time point: pretreatment peripheral blood. The input for sequencing was PBMCs, taken around atezolizumab (anti-PD-L1) treatment. These receptors were taken from a man in his sixties with urothelial cancer.

This rearrangement joins TRBV14 to TRBJ1-1; D unresolved. V lost 6 bases and J lost 1, with 18 bases in between. CDR1 SGHDN and CDR2 FVKESK come from the germline V gene. The length of the CDR3 is 16 residues. The CDR3 sequence: CASREGGYITNTEAFF. DNA of the CDR3: TGTGCCAGCAGGGAAGGAGGGTATATCACGAACACTGAAGCTTTCTTT.

The gene calls are TRBV6-5 and TRBJ2-7; TRBD1 might be the D (6 bases). The CDR3 spans 14 residues. V lost 0 bases, J lost 4 bases, and 10 bases lay in between. Germline loops: CDR1 MNHEY, CDR2 SVGAGI. The CDR3 coding sequence is TGTGCCAGCAGTTACTCGTCCAGGGGATACGAGCAGTACTTC. Residues: CASSYSSRGYEQYF.

The rearrangement uses TRBV18 and TRBJ1-4, with a weak D call TRBD1 (6 bases). The germline V gene has CDR1 KGHSH and CDR2 LQKENI. The CDR3 is 16 amino acids. Trimming removed 3 bases at V and 2 bases at J, with 13 bases between. CDR3 amino acids: CASSPNQGWTNEKLFF. The DNA of the CDR3 is TGTGCCAGCTCACCGAACCAGGGGTGGACTAATGAAAAACTGTTTTTT.

The chain uses TRBV27 and TRBJ2-1, with 8 positions matching TRBD1. Germline V gene sequence: CDR1 MNHEY, CDR2 SMNVEV (reference sequence). The CDR3 extends over 14 amino acids. V shed 4 bases and J 13 bases; nucleotides not matched to a gene: 12. CDR3 loop: CASSWQGALLRQFF. CDR3 coding DNA: TGTGCCAGCAGTTGGCAGGGGGCCCTACTCCGACAGTTCTTC.

This clone appeared a few times. V gene TRBV19 combines with J gene TRBJ2-3; D perhaps matches TRBD2 (5 bases). V lost 1 base, J lost 6 bases, and 8 bases lay in between. CDR1 and CDR2 from the germline V gene are LNHDA and SQIVND (reference sequence). CDR3 length: 13 residues. The CDR3 DNA follows: TGTGCCAGTAGTATAGGCGGCGGGGATACGCAGTATTTT. It encodes CASSIGGGDTQYF. The variable domain in full, completed from reference TRBV19 and TRBJ2-3, reads DGGITQSPKYLFRKEGQNVTLSCEQNLNHDAMYWYRQDPGQGLRLIYYSQIVNDFQKGDIAEGYSVSREKKESFPLTVTSAQKNPTAFYLCASSIGGGDTQYFGPGTRLTVL.

The chain employs TRBV9 and TRBJ2-2, with 7 bases lining up with TRBD1. With V trimmed by 0 bases and J by 7 bases, 6 bases remained unmatched. Germline assignment: CDR1 SGDLS and CDR2 YYNGEE. This CDR3 is 15 amino acids long. The CDR3 DNA follows: TGTGCCAGCAGCGTAGGCCGACAGGGCGGCGGGGAGCTGTTTTTT. Its protein is CASSVGRQGGGELFF.